The 19 T cell receptor beta chains below come from one sample, sequenced in a study of T cells in Graves' hyperthyroidism and ophthalmopathy. Amplification yielded TCR beta CDR3 regions, with RNA transcripts as the source. Researchers ran a first-round RT-PCR on the TCR CDR3 using the HTBI primer set. From the multiplex PCR reads, TCRdb called clonotypes with MiXCR, one entry per CDR3 protein. Of 250,000 to 300,000 distinct CDR3 sequences in the sample, more than 14% were seen once. The sample taken for sequencing was blood. These receptors were collected from a woman aged 40 to 50 with Graves' hyperthyroidism that later progressed to Graves' ophthalmopathy.

This clonotype was counted ten times or more. The chain employs TRBV28 and TRBJ2-1, with 7 bases identical to TRBD2. This CDR3 has 15 amino acids. With 7 bases clipped from V and 4 bases from J, the junction kept 10 bases outside the gene matches. Germline V gene lookup returns CDR1 MDHEN and CDR2 SYDVKM. DNA for the CDR3: TGTGCCAGCATCCCTATCAGCGGGAAGTACAATGAGCAGTTCTTC. Its protein is CASIPISGKYNEQFF.

This clonotype showed up just a few times. The chain carries TRBV7-8 and TRBJ2-3, with D unclear. CDR3 length: 15 residues. Germline V lookup: CDR1 SGHVS, CDR2 FQNEAQ. V was trimmed by 1 base and J by 0 bases, leaving 8 bases between them. CDR3: CASSLELSSTDTQYF. The CDR3 nucleotides read TGTGCCAGCAGCTTAGAGCTTTCTAGCACAGATACGCAGTATTTT. Supplemented by reference TRBV7-8 and TRBJ2-3, the full variable domain reads GAGVSQSPRYKVAKRGQDVALRCDPISGHVSLFWYQQALGQGPEFLTYFQNEAQLDKSGLPSDRFFAERPEGSVSTLKIQRTQQEDSAVYLCASSLELSSTDTQYFGPGTRLTVL.

The sample holds many counts of this clonotype. The J gene is TRBJ1-5, the V gene TRBV28; TRBD1 matches 7 bases. This CDR3 spans 16 amino acids. The trim removed 6 bases at V and 5 bases at J, leaving 13 bases unmatched. Germline V gives CDR1 MDHEN, CDR2 SYDVKM. CDR3 coding DNA: TGTGCCAGCAGCTGGGACAGCACGAAGAAGTATCAGCCCCAGCATTTT. Protein sequence: CASSWDSTKKYQPQHF. Using reference TRBV28 and TRBJ1-5 for the parts outside the CDR3, the full variable domain is DVKVTQSSRYLVKRTGEKVFLECVQDMDHENMFWYRQDPGLGLRLIYFSYDVKMKEKGDIPEGYSVSREKKERFSLILESASTNQTSMYLCASSWDSTKKYQPQHFGDGTRLSIL.

In DNA, the CDR3 is TGTGCCAGCAGCACAGAGGTGTTAGCGGGAGGAAAAAACTCCTACGAGCAGTACTTC. This translates into CASSTEVLAGGKNSYEQYF. This chain links TRBV12-3 or TRBV12-4 with TRBJ2-7; 10 nucleotides line up with TRBD2. The V segment lost 6 bases and the J segment 0 bases; nucleotides outside the gene matches: 17. The CDR3 is 19 residues long.

At least ten counts were recorded for this clonotype. CDR3 sequence reads: CATLDRLDSLEGKLFF. The DNA for the CDR3 is TGTGCCACCTTGGACCGTTTGGACAGTTTGGAGGGGAAACTGTTTTTT. The gene calls are TRBV15 and TRBJ1-4, with D perhaps TRBD1 (6 bases). The V end lost 8 bases, the J end lost 11 bases, and 27 bases lay between the germline ends. Germline CDR1 and CDR2: LNHNV and YYDKDF (reference sequence). This CDR3 is built from 16 residues. Full variable domain (remainder filled in from reference TRBV15 and TRBJ1-4): DAMVIQNPRYQVTQFGKPVTLSCSQTLNHNVMYWYQQKSSQAPKLLFHYYDKDFNNEADTPDNFQSRRPNTSFCFLDIRSPGLGDTAMYLCATLDRLDSLEGKLFFGSGTQLSVL.

This clonotype was recorded many times. This chain connects TRBV7-9 to TRBJ2-7, with 10 bases aligning to TRBD2. Trimming cost V 5 bases and J 5 bases; bases outside gene matches: 9. The CDR3 loop spans 15 amino acids. Germline assignment: CDR1 SEHNR and CDR2 FQNEAQ (reference sequence). CDR3 DNA: TGTGCCAGCAGCCCCCCAGGGAGCGGGAGGGACGAGCAGTACTTC. Residues: CASSPPGSGRDEQYF. The entire variable domain, with the rest obtained from reference TRBV7-9 and TRBJ2-7, is as follows: DTGVSQNPRHKITKRGQNVTFRCDPISEHNRLYWYRQTLGQGPEFLTYFQNEAQLEKSRLLSDRFSAERPKGSFSTLEIQRTEQGDSAMYLCASSPPGSGRDEQYFGPGTRLTVT.

This rearrangement joins TRBV13 to TRBJ1-1; D is undetermined. CDR3 length: 13 residues. V lost 2 bases and J lost 4, with 8 bases in between. Germline-derived CDR1 and CDR2 are PRHDT and FYEKMQ (reference sequence). CDR3 region: CASSLLTITEAFF. CDR3 coding DNA: TGTGCCAGCAGCTTACTAACTATCACTGAAGCTTTCTTT. Full variable domain (missing parts from reference TRBV13 and TRBJ1-1): AAGVIQSPRHLIKEKRETATLKCYPIPRHDTVYWYQQGPGQDPQFLISFYEKMQSDKGSIPDRFSAQQFSDYHSELNMSSLELGDSALYFCASSLLTITEAFFGQGTRLTVV.

In the case of this clonotype: The junction differs from germline at one of its ends, possibly a read error. The V and J genes are TRBV6-1 and TRBJ1-1, with no clear D. Per germline, CDR1 MNHNS and CDR2 SASEGT. This CDR3 contains 15 residues. The DNA for the CDR3 is TGTGTCAGCATACGGGCCAAGTCGGGGAACACTGAAGCTTTCTTC. Protein product: CVSIRAKSGNTEAFF.

This clonotype appeared many times. The V and J genes are TRBV6-2 or TRBV6-3 and TRBJ1-4; D is unclear. In germline, CDR1 is MNHEY, CDR2 SVGEGT. CDR3 length: 12 amino acids. Trimming pared 2 bases from V and 8 bases from J, leaving 6 bases between. The CDR3 sequence: CASSYGQEKLFF. In DNA, the CDR3 is TGTGCCAGCAGTTACGGGCAGGAAAAACTGTTTTTT.

This clonotype was detected many times. V and J are TRBV7-6 and TRBJ2-7; the match to TRBD2 covers 14 bases. Germline assignment: CDR1 SGHVS and CDR2 FNYEAQ. V lost 6 bases and J lost 2; bases outside the gene matches: 9. CDR3 size: 17 residues. Here the CDR3 DNA reads TGTGCCAGCAGTTGGGGACTAGCGGGAGAGCTCCCCTACGAGCAGTACTTC. This gives the protein CASSWGLAGELPYEQYF.

In this sample, this clonotype turned up many times. The chain has TRBV18 and TRBJ1-1; perhaps TRBD1 as D (5 bases). Per germline, CDR1 KGHSH and CDR2 LQKENI. This CDR3 has 14 amino acids. V lost 4 bases, J lost 3 bases, and 12 bases lay in between. CDR3 residues: CASSREGMDTEAFF. The DNA for the CDR3 is TGTGCCAGCTCACGAGAGGGGATGGACACTGAAGCTTTCTTT.

This clonotype was observed at least ten times. This rearrangement joins TRBV20-1 to TRBJ2-1, with D tentatively TRBD1 or TRBD2 (9 bases each). Trimming left V 2 bases short and J 1 base short, with 30 bases between. The CDR3 length is 21 residues. Germline V lookup: CDR1 DFQATT, CDR2 SNEGSKA (reference sequence). For the CDR3, the DNA is TGCAGTGCTAGACACGACCGTTGGGACAGGGTAGCGGGGGATTCCTACAATGAGCAGTTCTTC. Translation gives CSARHDRWDRVAGDSYNEQFF.

The chain joins TRBV6-1 to TRBJ1-1; TRBD1 might be the D (6 bases). The CDR3 spans 12 residues. V dropped 7 bases and J dropped 1 base, with 7 bases sitting between them. In germline, CDR1 is MNHNS, CDR2 SASEGT. The CDR3 region has the DNA TGTGCCAGCAACAGGGCGAACACTGAAGCTTTCTTT. It specifies CASNRANTEAFF.

In nucleotides, the CDR3 is TGTGCCAGCAGCCCCCTACACGGCTCGGAGCAGTACTTC. Amino acids: CASSPLHGSEQYF. The gene calls are TRBV5-6 and TRBJ2-7; no definite D call. CDR3 length: 13 residues. V lost 4 bases to trimming and J lost 7 bases, with 15 bases between them. Germline values: CDR1 SGHDT, CDR2 YYEEEE. The full variable domain, rest sourced from reference TRBV5-6 and TRBJ2-7, is DAGVTQSPTHLIKTRGQQVTLRCSPKSGHDTVSWYQQALGQGPQFIFQYYEEEERQRGNFPDRFSGHQFPNYSSELNVNALLLGDSALYLCASSPLHGSEQYFGPGTRLTVT.

By proportion, this clonotype is medium-sized. The chain uses TRBV7-2 and TRBJ2-3; no clear D gene. Trimming cost V 1 base and J 3 bases, with 14 bases left between them. CDR1 and CDR2 (germline): SGHTA, FQGNSA. The CDR3 has 16 residues. The CDR3 DNA is TGTGCCAGCAGCTTAGAACTCGCGTGGGAAACAGATACGCAGTATTTT. It encodes CASSLELAWETDTQYF.

This clonotype was picked up many times. The chain has TRBV20-1 and TRBJ2-5; a possible D gene is TRBD2 (5 bases). Germline V CDR1 and CDR2: DFQATT, SNEGSKA (reference sequence). The ends were cut back, 6 bases at V and 1 base at J, with 15 bases in the middle. CDR3 length: 14 residues. In DNA, the CDR3 is TGCAGTGCCCCGAGGGTGGCGGGCCAAGAGACCCAGTACTTC. This translates into CSAPRVAGQETQYF.

As to this clonotype: One junction end disagrees with the germline gene, perhaps due to a read error. The chain combines TRBV7-2 with TRBJ2-7; 9 bases map to TRBD1. Germline CDR1 and CDR2: SGHTA and FQGNSA. The CDR3 totals 14 residues. CDR3 nucleotides: TGTGCCAGCAGCTTTCCCGGGACAGGGTCCTACGAGCACTTC. Translating gives CASSFPGTGSYEHF.

As concerns this clonotype: One junction end does not reproduce the germline sequence, and a read error may be involved. The chain recombines TRBV5-1 with TRBJ1-2; TRBD1 is a possible D gene (6 bases). Germline CDR1 and CDR2: SGHRS and YFSETQ. The CDR3 sequence is 14 residues long. The CDR3 nucleotides read TGCACCAGCAGCACGGACAGTGGACTCTATGGCTACACCTTC. Amino acids: CTSSTDSGLYGYTF.

As regards this clonotype: Just one base apart from a much larger clone, this may be a read error. The chain links TRBV11-2 to TRBJ2-3, with 8 bases fitting TRBD1. This CDR3 comprises 17 residues. Germline CDR1 is SGHAT and CDR2 is FQNNGV. The CDR3 sequence is CASSPYIRNRGTGTQYF. The CDR3 DNA reads as TGTGCCAGCAGCCCCTACATAAGGAATAGGGGGACAGGTACGCAGTATTTT.